The 21 T cell receptor beta chains below were found in one sample sequenced in a study of blood T cell repertoires in COVID-19. TCRdb keeps only in-frame clones here, not all; method: immunoSEQ multiplex PCR. The sample includes 150,000 to 200,000 clones, roughly four fifths seen only once; the top ten take approximately 11%. The material sequenced was peripheral blood. These receptors all stem from a human donor in a cohort sampled during active COVID-19.

The V call is TRBV6-5, the J call TRBJ2-2; 9 nucleotides line up with TRBD2. The CDR3 covers 15 residues. Germline loops: CDR1 MNHEY, CDR2 SVGAGI. J was trimmed by 6 bases and V by 6 bases; bases with no gene match: 8. CDR3 amino acids: CASSDVGLAAGELFF. The CDR3 DNA is TGTGCCAGCAGCGACGTGGGACTAGCTGCCGGGGAGCTGTTTTTT.

The chain joins TRBV10-2 to TRBJ2-7; 8 bases match TRBD2. The trim removed 3 bases at V and 3 bases at J, leaving 4 bases unmatched. CDR3 length: 14 amino acids. Germline V gene lookup returns CDR1 WSHSY and CDR2 SAAADI. The CDR3 bases are TGCGCCAGCAGTGAAATTAGCGGGGTCTACGAGCAGTACTTC. This codes for CASSEISGVYEQYF.

The rearrangement joins TRBV6-5 to TRBJ1-6; maybe TRBD1 (5 bases). Germline lookup yields CDR1 MNHEY and CDR2 SVGAGI. The CDR3 extends over 13 amino acids. The germline V and J ends were trimmed by 8 bases and 7 bases, with 12 bases remaining between them. CDR3 sequence reads: CASGEGTNSPLHF. CDR3 coding DNA: TGTGCCAGCGGGGAGGGGACGAATTCACCCCTCCACTTT.

The V gene is TRBV2, the J gene TRBJ2-3, with 8 bases that match TRBD2. The V segment lost 5 bases and the J segment 5 bases; nucleotides outside the gene matches: 6. The germline V gene encodes CDR1 SNHLY and CDR2 FYNNEI. The CDR3 runs 14 residues. The CDR3 loop reads CASSYTGGGDTQYF. In DNA, the CDR3 is TGTGCCAGCAGTTACACGGGAGGGGGAGATACGCAGTATTTT.

V is TRBV7-2 and J is TRBJ1-5; possible D gene TRBD1, 6 bases. The V gene lost 1 base and the J gene lost 7 bases, with 14 bases spanning the gap. The CDR3 extends over 15 amino acids. CDR1 SGHTA and CDR2 FQGNSA come from the germline V gene. This CDR3 is CASSLGGGRGQPQHF. The DNA for the CDR3 is TGTGCCAGCAGCTTAGGTGGGGGGCGGGGGCAGCCCCAGCATTTT.

CDR3: CAWSVPGDYGYTF. CDR3 DNA: TGTGCCTGGAGTGTACCCGGGGACTATGGCTACACCTTC. This chain joins TRBV30 and TRBJ1-2; D remains ambiguous. With 0 bases removed from V and 3 bases from J, the gap between germline ends came to 8 bases. The CDR3 is 13 amino acids. In germline, CDR1 is GTSNPN, CDR2 SVGIG (reference sequence).

The chain joins TRBV12-5 to TRBJ2-3; a possible D gene is TRBD1 (5 bases). Trimming cost V 4 bases and J 0 bases, with 14 bases left between them. CDR1 and CDR2 from the germline V gene are LGHNT and FRNRAP. The CDR3 is made up of 16 amino acids. CDR3 bases: TGTGCTAGTGGTTGTTGGACAAGCCCTAGCACAGATACGCAGTATTTT. Protein: CASGCWTSPSTDTQYF.

This chain joins TRBV7-2 and TRBJ2-5; the match to TRBD2 covers 7 bases. CDR1 is SGHTA and CDR2 is FQGNSA in the germline V gene. With 2 bases clipped from V and 4 bases from J, the junction kept 7 bases outside the gene matches. The CDR3 covers 15 residues. The CDR3 spells CASSLLQGGGETQYF. DNA of the CDR3: TGTGCCAGCAGCTTACTTCAGGGCGGGGGAGAGACCCAGTACTTC.

In DNA form, the CDR3 reads TGTGCCAGCAGCTTGGGCCTCTCGCGGGGCGGCCAAGAGACCCAGTACTTC. Translation: CASSLGLSRGGQETQYF. The chain employs TRBV5-4 and TRBJ2-5; D may be TRBD2 (6 bases). The germline gives CDR1 SGHNT, CDR2 YYREEE (reference sequence). The ends were cut back, 0 bases at V and 1 base at J, with 16 bases in the middle. The CDR3 loop spans 17 amino acids.

The chain uses TRBV13 and TRBJ2-7, with TRBD2 matching over 7 bases. In germline, CDR1 is PRHDT, CDR2 FYEKMQ (reference sequence). With V trimmed by 4 bases and J by 4 bases, 7 bases remained unmatched. CDR3 length: 14 amino acids. The chain's CDR3 is CASSSREVNYEQYF. CDR3 in DNA: TGTGCCAGCAGCTCCCGGGAGGTAAATTACGAGCAGTACTTC.

V usage is TRBV28 and J usage is TRBJ1-2, with TRBD1 matching over 7 bases. Germline assignment: CDR1 MDHEN and CDR2 SYDVKM. J was trimmed by 2 bases and V by 3 bases; bases with no gene match: 0. CDR3 length equals 13 residues. For the CDR3, the DNA is TGTGCCAGCAGTTTGGGACAGAACTATGGCTACACCTTC. This encodes CASSLGQNYGYTF.

The chain employs TRBV5-8 and TRBJ2-2; 10 bases align to TRBD1. J gave up 6 bases and V 2 bases, and 4 bases lay outside the gene matches. The CDR3 is 15 residues long. The germline gives CDR1 SGHTS, CDR2 YDEGEE. The chain's CDR3 is CASSFRTGGSGELFF. The CDR3 DNA reads as TGTGCCAGCAGCTTCCGGACAGGGGGGTCCGGGGAGCTGTTTTTT.

The genes are TRBV30 and TRBJ1-2; no clear D. The germline gives CDR1 GTSNPN, CDR2 SVGIG (reference sequence). The length of the CDR3 is 12 residues. The V and J ends lost 8 bases and 6 bases respectively, with 16 bases between them. CDR3 region: CAGLGGLHGYTF. The CDR3 DNA follows: TGTGCCGGACTGGGTGGACTCCATGGCTACACCTTC.

Remarks on this clone: The sample carries other DNA sequences with the same CDR3. The gene calls are TRBV19 and TRBJ1-1, with D maybe TRBD1 (5 bases). The V end lost 3 bases, the J end lost 1 base, and 6 bases lay between the germline ends. CDR1 LNHDA and CDR2 SQIVND come from the germline V gene (reference sequence). This CDR3 has 13 residues. The CDR3 spells CASSIGGNTEAFF. The CDR3 region has the DNA TGTGCCAGTAGTATCGGGGGGAACACTGAAGCTTTCTTT.

The chain recombines TRBV19 with TRBJ2-1; a possible D gene is TRBD1 (7 bases). The V and J ends lost 7 bases and 4 bases respectively, with 20 bases between them. There are 16 residues in the CDR3. Germline V gene lookup returns CDR1 LNHDA and CDR2 SQIVND (reference sequence). This CDR3 is CASIPQGRGVYNEQFF. The DNA for the CDR3 is TGTGCCAGTATCCCCCAGGGCAGGGGGGTTTACAATGAGCAGTTCTTC.

This clone was observed many times. The J gene is TRBJ1-5, the V gene TRBV5-1, with D perhaps TRBD1 (6 bases). V dropped 4 bases and J dropped 6 bases, with 14 bases sitting between them. This CDR3 spans 14 amino acids. The V gene's germline CDR1 is SGHRS and CDR2 YFSETQ. CDR3 in amino acids: CASSRDGGAQPQHF. In DNA form, the CDR3 reads TGCGCCAGCAGCAGGGATGGGGGCGCTCAGCCCCAGCATTTT.

This chain joins TRBV19 and TRBJ2-7; 9 bases are shared with TRBD1. This CDR3 comprises 16 residues. Per the germline V gene, CDR1 is LNHDA and CDR2 is SQIVND (reference sequence). Unmatched junction bases numbered 5, after V lost 1 base and J lost 1 base. For the CDR3, the DNA is TGTGCCAGTAGTATAGTGCCGGGACAGGGATCCTACGAGCAGTACTTC. Amino acids: CASSIVPGQGSYEQYF.

In this sample, this clone turned up once. This chain connects TRBV5-6 to TRBJ1-1; maybe TRBD1 (5 bases). This CDR3 comprises 16 residues. Deletions cut 3 bases from V and 1 base from J, with 16 bases between. The germline gives CDR1 SGHDT, CDR2 YYEEEE. CDR3 in amino acids: CASSYFDRRGNTEAFF. CDR3 nucleotide sequence: TGTGCCAGCAGCTACTTTGACAGACGAGGGAACACTGAAGCTTTCTTT.

The chain carries TRBV6-5 and TRBJ1-1; D is ambiguous. Germline-derived CDR1 and CDR2 are MNHEY and SVGAGI. V lost 6 bases and J 0 bases, leaving 8 bases between the germline ends. CDR3 size: 13 residues. In nucleotides, the CDR3 is TGTGCCAGCAGCCAGATGATGAACACTGAAGCTTTCTTT. As protein: CASSQMMNTEAFF.

This clone was seen just once. CDR3 coding DNA: TGTGCCAGCAGTCAAGGACACTTTTCACCCCTCCACTTT. As protein: CASSQGHFSPLHF. The rearrangement uses TRBV6-2 or TRBV6-3 and TRBJ1-6; a weak D match, TRBD1 (5 bases). The CDR3 runs to 13 residues. Germline V gene sequence: CDR1 MNHEY, CDR2 SVGEGT. The germline V and J ends were trimmed by 5 bases and 9 bases, with 11 bases remaining between them.

CDR3 coding DNA: TGTGCCAGCAGTTTTGCACGGTATGGGAACACCGGGGAGCTGTTTTTT. The encoded protein is CASSFARYGNTGELFF. J is TRBJ2-2 and V is TRBV6-5; D unresolved. Trimming pared 4 bases from V and 1 base from J, leaving 13 bases between. The CDR3 totals 16 residues. CDR1 and CDR2 from the germline V gene are MNHEY and SVGAGI.